Listed below are T cell receptor beta chains from one sample, sequenced in a study of blood T cell repertoires in COVID-19. TCRdb keeps only in-frame clones here, not all; method: immunoSEQ multiplex PCR. Of about 62,000 clones in the sample, 75% to 90% were seen once. Source material: peripheral blood. All receptors derive from an elderly woman with acute or convalescent COVID-19. The CDR3 runs from the conserved cysteine through the conserved F or W. The order of the fields is CDR3 protein, V gene.

CASSQDNSGRGAFF TRBV3-1/TRBV3-2
CASSTGNYGYTF TRBV5-6
CASSQDEQANYGYTF TRBV4-2
CASSPSTGINQPQHF TRBV7-2
CASSLGPSTYEQYF TRBV28
CASSQGGRNTEAFF TRBV3-1/TRBV3-2
CASRDIQETQYF TRBV2
CATSTLAARTDTQYF TRBV10-3
CASSLGWGLNEKLFF TRBV5-5
CASSLDRNYGYTF TRBV3-1/TRBV3-2
CASSPGPQETQYF TRBV3-1/TRBV3-2
CATSKDRMNTEAFF TRBV15
CASSPRTGGALGANVLTF TRBV18
CASSLRGTGGTEKLFF TRBV5-6
CASPPRLARSTDTQYF TRBV28
CAWSVGGPGQGAYGLEQYF TRBV30
CSASWNTEAFF TRBV20-1
CASSRETGGNQPQHF TRBV2
CASSAPGQGNGYTF TRBV7-9
CASSLRQNTEAFF TRBV28
CASSFRDRGYGYTF TRBV7-9
CASSVVELAVAKNIQYF TRBV9
CASKDTDWTQHF TRBV19
CASSFSLAGGFNTGELFF TRBV11-2
CASSGIGLAGADTQYF TRBV2
CASSQGDNSNQPQHF TRBV4-1
CASRGGQAIPYGYTF TRBV2
CASSLAGGYNEQFF TRBV7-9
CASSLALTTPTQYF TRBV7-6